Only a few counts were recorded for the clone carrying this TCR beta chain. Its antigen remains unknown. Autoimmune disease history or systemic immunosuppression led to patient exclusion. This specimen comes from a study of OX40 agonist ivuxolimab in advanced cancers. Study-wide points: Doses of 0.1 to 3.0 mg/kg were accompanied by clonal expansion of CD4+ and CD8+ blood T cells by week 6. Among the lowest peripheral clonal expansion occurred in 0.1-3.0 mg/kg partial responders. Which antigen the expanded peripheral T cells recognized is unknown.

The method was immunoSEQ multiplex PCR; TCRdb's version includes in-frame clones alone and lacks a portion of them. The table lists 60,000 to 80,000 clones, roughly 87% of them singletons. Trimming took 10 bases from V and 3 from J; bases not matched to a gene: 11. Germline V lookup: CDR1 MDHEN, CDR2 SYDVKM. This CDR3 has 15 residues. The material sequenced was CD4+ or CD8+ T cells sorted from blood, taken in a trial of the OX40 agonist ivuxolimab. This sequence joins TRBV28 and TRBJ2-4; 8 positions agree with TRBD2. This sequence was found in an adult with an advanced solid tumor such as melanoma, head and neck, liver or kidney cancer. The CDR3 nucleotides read TGTGCCATCACGGGGGGGGCCGGTCGCAAAAACATTCAGTACTTC. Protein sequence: CAITGGAGRKNIQYF.